This T cell receptor beta chain came from a study of shared clonotypes between healthy human individuals. Details on this clone: The antigen is not known.

Findings and caveats of the study: Few donors limited the genetic and exposure-history diversity represented.

The CDR3 is made up of 14 amino acids. The V gene's germline CDR1 is SNHLY and CDR2 FYNNEI. Trimming pared 6 bases from V and 7 bases from J, leaving 18 bases between. The data were produced by immunoSEQ multiplex PCR, yet TCRdb's version contains in-frame clones alone and is incomplete. Among about 730,000 clones listed, 72% were seen once. V gene TRBV2 combines with J gene TRBJ1-2, with D unclear. The sample consisted of memory CD4+ T cells sorted from blood. Documented subset: CD45RA-negative fraction. The receptor was derived from a woman aged 30 to 39 in good health. CDR3 residues: CASRLRGGEGGYTF. The CDR3 region has the DNA TGTGCCAGCAGACTCCGAGGAGGTGAGGGTGGCTACACCTTC.